A single sample is the source of the 10 T cell receptor beta chains below, sequenced in a study of response to subunit inactivated influenza vaccine (dated by TCRdb to between 2018 and 2020). The library came from RT-PCR. TCRdb lists the instrument as Illumina HiSeq 2500. TCRdb itself trimmed the public reads at Q25 with fastp, ran MiXCR and retained productive beta chains. Rows are unified per CDR3 protein, each entry keeping the most common DNA and genes. This sample holds 800,000 to 1,000,000 distinct CDR3 sequences; over 20% were observed only once. The ten largest clones add up to roughly a tenth of the sample. Material: PBMCs from blood, obtained roughly 5 days after vaccination. The receptors here all came from a man aged 45-60 years who received an inactivated influenza vaccine. Donor details come from another sample of the same person, matched by shared clones.

This chain uses TRBV2 with TRBJ1-1; D perhaps matches TRBD1 (6 bases). Germline lookup yields CDR1 SNHLY and CDR2 FYNNEI. V dropped 2 bases and J dropped 0 bases, with 16 bases sitting between them. The CDR3 is made up of 17 amino acids. CDR3 sequence: CASSETGGDPLNTEAFF. The CDR3 DNA follows: TGTGCCAGCAGTGAAACGGGGGGCGACCCTTTGAACACTGAAGCTTTCTTT.

The CDR3, as DNA: TGCAGTGCTAGAGATCATGGCGGGAGAACAAATACGCAGTATTTT. It encodes CSARDHGGRTNTQYF. The chain joins TRBV20-1 to TRBJ2-3, with 7 bases lining up with TRBD2. Germline assignment: CDR1 DFQATT and CDR2 SNEGSKA (reference sequence). Trimming removed 0 bases from V and 7 bases from J; junction bases left unmatched: 10. This CDR3 is 15 amino acids long.

This clonotype was counted ten times or more. V is TRBV12-3 or TRBV12-4 and J is TRBJ2-7; no reliable D call. The ends were cut back, 2 bases at V and 4 bases at J, with 6 bases in the middle. There are 12 residues in the CDR3. The CDR3 DNA reads as TGTGCCAGCAGTTTATCGGAGTACGAGCAGTACTTC. Translating it yields CASSLSEYEQYF.

The chain recombines TRBV28 with TRBJ2-2; D unresolved. Trimming cost V 5 bases and J 4 bases, with 5 bases left between them. The germline gives CDR1 MDHEN, CDR2 SYDVKM. The CDR3 spans 12 residues. CDR3 coding DNA: TGTGCCAGCAGTGGGTTCACCGGGGAGCTGTTTTTT. Translating gives CASSGFTGELFF.

The CDR3: CASSQGADYEQYF. The CDR3, as DNA: TGCGCCAGCAGCCAAGGGGCAGATTACGAGCAGTACTTC. The chain joins TRBV4-1 to TRBJ2-7; D ambiguous. V gave up 1 base and J gave up 4 bases, with 8 bases separating them. This CDR3 comprises 13 residues. CDR1 is MGHRA and CDR2 is YSYEKL in the germline V gene.

V usage is TRBV30 and J usage is TRBJ2-7; no firm D call. Looked up from germline, CDR1 is GTSNPN and CDR2 is SVGIG (reference sequence). V shed 4 bases and J shed 2 bases, with 9 bases lying between them. The CDR3 has 12 amino acids. The DNA of the CDR3 is TGTGCCTGGATGAACAGTCCCTACGAGCAGTACTTC. Its protein product is CAWMNSPYEQYF.

This clonotype showed up just a few times. V gene TRBV5-1 combines with J gene TRBJ2-7, with 9 bases fitting TRBD2. This CDR3 contains 19 residues. From germline, CDR1 is SGHRS and CDR2 YFSETQ. Trimming took 0 bases from V and 1 from J; bases not matched to a gene: 14. In DNA form, the CDR3 reads TGCGCCAGCAGCTTGGGGCGAGGGAGGGCTAGCGGGAAATCCTACGAGCAGTACTTC. Amino acid sequence: CASSLGRGRASGKSYEQYF.

Ten or more counts support this clonotype. CDR3 protein: CASSLVGNEQYF. For the CDR3, the DNA is TGTGCCAGCAGCTTAGTAGGGAACGAGCAGTACTTC. The chain uses TRBV7-9 and TRBJ2-7; D is undetermined. V gave up 1 base and J gave up 5 bases, with 6 bases separating them. This CDR3 has 12 residues. The germline V gene encodes CDR1 SEHNR and CDR2 FQNEAQ (reference sequence). Combining the CDR3 with reference TRBV7-9 and TRBJ2-7 gives the whole variable domain DTGVSQNPRHKITKRGQNVTFRCDPISEHNRLYWYRQTLGQGPEFLTYFQNEAQLEKSRLLSDRFSAERPKGSFSTLEIQRTEQGDSAMYLCASSLVGNEQYFGPGTRLTVT.

This clonotype has a handful of counts. The chain has TRBV7-9 and TRBJ1-4; 8 bases are a match to TRBD1. CDR3 length: 14 residues. Germline assignment: CDR1 SEHNR and CDR2 FQNEAQ (reference sequence). V was clipped by 5 bases and J by 7 bases; unmatched bases: 6. CDR3 sequence: CASSNPGGSEKLFF. The CDR3 nucleotides are TGTGCCAGCAGCAACCCAGGGGGCTCTGAAAAACTGTTTTTT.

This clonotype was picked up a small number of times. The chain has TRBV27 and TRBJ2-1, with unresolved D. This CDR3 is 13 amino acids long. Trimming took 5 bases from V and 8 from J, leaving 13 bases between them. Germline V gene sequence: CDR1 MNHEY, CDR2 SMNVEV (reference sequence). DNA for the CDR3: TGTGCCAGCAGTACCACGTCCTGGGATGAGCAGTTCTTC. It translates to CASSTTSWDEQFF.